What follows describes a single T cell receptor beta chain. As yet, its antigen is unknown. This entry belongs to a study of response to subunit inactivated influenza vaccine. Findings and limits, study-wide: Each seasonal influenza vaccination recruits few new T cells, the authors suggested.

This CDR3 spans 15 amino acids. The germline V gene encodes CDR1 DFQATT and CDR2 SNEGSKA (reference sequence). Trimming took off 1 base at V and 3 bases at J, with 14 bases between the two ends. Via MiXCR, TCRdb re-called the RT-PCR reads, giving one row per CDR3 protein. The sample carries roughly 700,000 distinct CDR3 sequences, 15% to 19% recorded once. This TCR was sampled from a man aged 50-59 years who received an inactivated influenza vaccine. This chain links TRBV20-1 with TRBJ2-3; possibly TRBD2 for D (6 bases). The sequences come from PBMCs from blood, collected less than 13 days after vaccination. In nucleotides, the CDR3 is TGCAGTGCTAGAGTAGGGACTTTTTATACAGATACGCAGTATTTT. Translated, it gives CSARVGTFYTDTQYF.